This passage covers 30 T cell receptor beta chains from one sample sequenced in a study of PD-1 blockade in mismatch repair-deficient tumors. Time point here: approximately ten-day in vitro stimulation with candidate neoantigen peptide 4. Measured with immunoSEQ multiplex PCR; TCRdb has only the in-frame clones, and not every one. Seen here are some 14,000 clones, under 90% observed once, and the top ten hold around 24%. No antigen is known for these receptors. Specimen: cells cultured in vitro, collected from a patient treated with pembrolizumab. The source of these receptors is an adult with mismatch repair-deficient cancer.

The chain couples TRBV29-1 to TRBJ2-1; D may be TRBD1 (5 bases). Looked up from germline, CDR1 is SQVTM and CDR2 is ANQGSEA. V dropped 2 bases and J dropped 4 bases, with 12 bases sitting between them. The CDR3 runs 14 residues. The CDR3 loop is CSVENLRGYNEQFF. CDR3 in DNA: TGCAGCGTTGAAAACCTTAGGGGATACAATGAGCAGTTCTTC.

The rearrangement joins TRBV6-5 to TRBJ2-5, with D possibly matching TRBD2 (5 bases). This CDR3 comprises 14 residues. V was trimmed by 6 bases and J by 4 bases, leaving 15 bases between them. Germline V CDR1 and CDR2: MNHEY, SVGAGI. The CDR3 here is CASSPPPRGETQYF. The CDR3 nucleotides are TGTGCCAGCAGCCCTCCCCCACGGGGAGAGACCCAGTACTTC.

The chain combines TRBV6-1 with TRBJ1-1, with 7 nucleotides matching TRBD1. J lost 3 bases, V lost 11 bases, and 6 bases had no gene match. This CDR3 is built from 12 residues. Germline CDR1 reads MNHNS; CDR2 reads SASEGT. The CDR3 DNA reads TGTGCCGCCAACAGGGGCGACACTGAAGCTTTCTTT. This sequence encodes CAANRGDTEAFF.

CDR3 amino acids: CASSLYDSHYEQFF. In DNA form, the CDR3 reads TGTGCCAGCAGCTTATACGACTCCCATTATGAGCAGTTCTTC. This sequence joins TRBV7-6 and TRBJ2-1; no clear D. The CDR3 has 14 amino acids. The V end lost 2 bases, the J end lost 8 bases, and 13 bases lay between the germline ends. Germline CDR1 is SGHVS and CDR2 is FNYEAQ.

This clone is a singleton in its sample. The chain recombines TRBV7-3 with TRBJ2-5; D possibly corresponds to TRBD1 (5 bases). The CDR3 is made up of 13 amino acids. Per the germline V gene, CDR1 is SGHTA and CDR2 is FQGTGA. V lost 5 bases and J lost 2, with 9 bases in between. The CDR3 region is CASSRGSQETQYF. The CDR3 coding sequence is TGTGCCAGCAGCAGGGGTTCTCAAGAGACCCAGTACTTC.

This chain uses TRBV10-1 with TRBJ2-5, with 8 bases aligning to TRBD1. CDR1 is WNHNN and CDR2 is SYGVQD in the germline V gene (reference sequence). The CDR3 sequence is 15 residues long. Trimming cost V 2 bases and J 5 bases; bases outside gene matches: 7. This CDR3 is CASSEDDRGGETQYF. The CDR3 DNA sequence: TGCGCCAGCAGTGAGGACGACAGGGGTGGTGAGACCCAGTACTTC.

This clone appeared a single time. The V gene is TRBV29-1, the J gene TRBJ2-1; 8 bases are a match to TRBD2. CDR1 is SQVTM and CDR2 is ANQGSEA in the germline V gene. The CDR3 is made up of 13 amino acids. Losses at the gene ends were 5 bases for V and 9 bases for J; bases not matched to a gene: 9. The CDR3 DNA reads as TGCAGCGTTTCCAGCGGGAGAGGAGGTGAGCAGTTCTTC. Protein sequence: CSVSSGRGGEQFF.

The rearrangement joins TRBV27 to TRBJ2-7; either TRBD1 or TRBD2 may supply D (6 bases each). The germline V gene encodes CDR1 MNHEY and CDR2 SMNVEV (reference sequence). Trimming removed 5 bases from V and 2 bases from J, with 16 bases in between. CDR3 size: 15 residues. DNA of the CDR3: TGTGCCAGCAGTCTAAAACAGGGAGGCGCCTACGAGCAGTACTTC. This encodes CASSLKQGGAYEQYF.

The rearrangement joins TRBV11-3 to TRBJ1-2, with D unclear. Germline V lookup: CDR1 SGHNT, CDR2 YENEEA. Trimming stripped 5 bases from V and 7 bases from J, with 14 bases between. The CDR3 extends over 13 amino acids. The CDR3 protein is CASSPGIYSGYTF. The CDR3 DNA follows: TGTGCCAGCAGCCCGGGGATATATTCTGGCTACACCTTC.

The rearrangement joins TRBV9 to TRBJ2-1, with 9 bases lining up with TRBD2. Germline V gives CDR1 SGDLS, CDR2 YYNGEE. The CDR3 spans 15 residues. J gave up 9 bases and V 3 bases, and 10 bases lay outside the gene matches. CDR3 sequence reads: CASSGSSGSIIEQFF. CDR3 sequence (DNA): TGTGCCAGCAGCGGTAGTAGCGGGAGTATCATTGAGCAGTTCTTC.

The J gene is TRBJ2-3, the V gene TRBV7-8, with 9 bases lining up with TRBD2. CDR3 length equals 16 residues. With V trimmed by 7 bases and J by 4 bases, 12 bases remained unmatched. Looked up from germline, CDR1 is SGHVS and CDR2 is FQNEAQ. The CDR3 is CASTPPLREGPDTQYF. CDR3 nucleotides: TGTGCCAGCACCCCCCCTTTGCGGGAGGGTCCAGATACGCAGTATTTT.

This rearrangement joins TRBV5-1 to TRBJ2-3; TRBD2 might be the D (6 bases). The CDR3 is 14 amino acids. The V gene lost 3 bases and the J gene lost 5 bases, with 13 bases spanning the gap. Germline CDR1 and CDR2: SGHRS and YFSETQ. CDR3 sequence: CASSSEGRLDTQYF. The CDR3 DNA reads as TGCGCCAGCAGCTCCGAGGGGAGGCTAGATACGCAGTATTTT.

The chain combines TRBV7-9 with TRBJ1-5, with D possibly being TRBD1 (6 bases). V lost 3 bases, J lost 0 bases, and 15 bases lay in between. CDR1 is SEHNR, CDR2 FQNEAQ, per germline (reference sequence). CDR3 size: 17 residues. The CDR3 here is CASSLDPGQSSNQPQHF. CDR3 nucleotide sequence: TGTGCCAGCAGCTTGGACCCGGGACAAAGTAGCAATCAGCCCCAGCATTTT.

This clone was observed a single time. V gene TRBV7-3 combines with J gene TRBJ2-5, with D maybe TRBD1 (5 bases). Looked up from germline, CDR1 is SGHTA and CDR2 is FQGTGA. The CDR3 has 16 residues. V shed 0 bases and J shed 2 bases, with 13 bases lying between them. DNA of the CDR3: TGTGCCAGCAGCTTAACGGGCAGGGTCAGACAAGAGACCCAGTACTTC. Encoded protein: CASSLTGRVRQETQYF.

The rearrangement links TRBV9 to TRBJ1-1; maybe TRBD1 (5 bases). This CDR3 has 15 amino acids. CDR1 is SGDLS, CDR2 YYNGEE, per germline. Trimming removed 0 bases at V and 0 bases at J, with 9 bases between. The CDR3: CASSVGGAVNTEAFF. The CDR3 nucleotides read TGTGCCAGCAGCGTAGGCGGGGCCGTGAACACTGAAGCTTTCTTT.

This clone was recorded only once. The chain recombines TRBV5-1 with TRBJ2-7, with TRBD1 matching 7 bases. The CDR3 totals 14 residues. V shed 0 bases, J shed 1 base, and the junction held 1 base outside the gene matches. Germline-derived CDR1 and CDR2 are SGHRS and YFSETQ. This chain's CDR3 is CASSLGGQSYEQYF. CDR3 bases: TGCGCCAGCAGCTTGGGGGGACAGTCCTACGAGCAGTACTTC.

This sequence joins TRBV2 and TRBJ2-1; D unclear. V was shortened by 7 bases and J by 10 bases, with 11 bases between the two germline ends. CDR3 size: 11 residues. Germline CDR1 reads SNHLY; CDR2 reads FYNNEI. The CDR3 here is CASKYDIEQFF. DNA of the CDR3: TGTGCCAGCAAGTACGATATCGAGCAGTTCTTC.

The chain uses TRBV6-5 and TRBJ2-1; 10 bases line up with TRBD1. The CDR3 covers 14 residues. Losses at the gene ends were 5 bases for V and 8 bases for J; bases not matched to a gene: 6. CDR1 is MNHEY and CDR2 is SVGAGI in the germline V gene. The CDR3 nucleotides read TGTGCCAGCAGTCCGACAGGGGGCGGGGATGAGCAGTTCTTC. As protein: CASSPTGGGDEQFF.

This chain connects TRBV6-4 to TRBJ1-5, with D possibly being TRBD1 (5 bases). Per the germline V gene, CDR1 is MRHNA and CDR2 is SNTAGT. The CDR3 consists of 15 residues. Trimming removed 4 bases from V and 4 bases from J, with 14 bases in between. In DNA, the CDR3 is TGTGCCAGCAGTGCAGGGACGGGATTAAATCAGCCCCAGCATTTT. Its translation: CASSAGTGLNQPQHF.

The chain uses TRBV9 and TRBJ1-2; tentative D call: TRBD1 (6 bases). Germline assignment: CDR1 SGDLS and CDR2 YYNGEE. V lost 0 bases, J lost 0 bases, and 9 bases lay in between. The CDR3 consists of 15 residues. The CDR3 DNA is TGTGCCAGCAGCGTAGTTGGGACATCTAACTATGGCTACACCTTC. Translated, it gives CASSVVGTSNYGYTF. Supplemented by reference TRBV9 and TRBJ1-2, the full variable domain reads DSGVTQTPKHLITATGQRVTLRCSPRSGDLSVYWYQQSLDQGLQFLIQYYNGEERAKGNILERFSAQQFPDLHSELNLSSLELGDSALYFCASSVVGTSNYGYTFGSGTRLTVV.

The chain links TRBV18 to TRBJ2-3; 10 bases are a match to TRBD2. V shed 6 bases, J shed 4 bases, and the junction held 10 bases outside the gene matches. The CDR3 spans 16 residues. CDR1 and CDR2 (germline): KGHSH, LQKENI. CDR3 nucleotides: TGTGCCAGCTCCCCTAACCTAGCGGGAGTATCAGATACGCAGTATTTT. This gives the protein CASSPNLAGVSDTQYF.

This sequence joins TRBV7-9 and TRBJ1-3; unclear D gene. V shed 1 base and J shed 6 bases, with 10 bases lying between them. Germline values: CDR1 SEHNR, CDR2 FQNEAQ (reference sequence). The CDR3 is made up of 14 amino acids. CDR3 amino acids: CASSLVGGENTIYF. DNA for the CDR3: TGTGCCAGCAGCTTAGTAGGCGGGGAAAACACCATATATTTT. Looking up the rest from reference TRBV7-9 and TRBJ1-3 gives the full variable domain: DTGVSQNPRHKITKRGQNVTFRCDPISEHNRLYWYRQTLGQGPEFLTYFQNEAQLEKSRLLSDRFSAERPKGSFSTLEIQRTEQGDSAMYLCASSLVGGENTIYFGEGSWLTVV.

This chain joins TRBV4-1 and TRBJ1-3; 7 bases line up with TRBD1. This CDR3 is 16 amino acids long. Germline values: CDR1 MGHRA, CDR2 YSYEKL. The V gene end was trimmed by 1 base and the J gene end by 4 bases; junction bases not matched to a gene: 7. The CDR3 DNA is TGCGCCAGCAGCCAAGTAGAGGGGGCAGGAGGAAACACCATATATTTT. It specifies CASSQVEGAGGNTIYF.

This clone was recorded once. The chain joins TRBV30 to TRBJ2-5, with TRBD2 matching over 8 bases. CDR3 length: 14 amino acids. V lost 5 bases to trimming and J lost 5 bases; unmatched junction nucleotides: 10. CDR1 is GTSNPN, CDR2 SVGIG, per germline (reference sequence). The CDR3 nucleotides read TGTGCCTGGGACAGCTTAGCGGGATTTGAGACCCAGTACTTC. Protein product: CAWDSLAGFETQYF.

J is TRBJ2-7 and V is TRBV11-1; the D gene is possibly TRBD2 (5 bases). In germline, CDR1 is SGHAT, CDR2 FQDESV (reference sequence). V gave up 1 base and J gave up 2 bases, with 9 bases separating them. This CDR3 spans 14 amino acids. CDR3 DNA sequence: TGTGCCAGCAGCTTAGGGAGGCACACCTACGAGCAGTACTTC. Encoded protein: CASSLGRHTYEQYF.

The rearrangement joins TRBV2 to TRBJ1-1; perhaps TRBD1 as D (6 bases). The CDR3 length is 16 residues. The germline CDR1 and CDR2 sequences are SNHLY and FYNNEI. V lost 3 bases to trimming and J lost 0 bases, with 14 bases between them. The CDR3 bases are TGTGCCAGCAGTGATTGGCAGGGGACCCTGAACACTGAAGCTTTCTTT. Residues: CASSDWQGTLNTEAFF.

The J gene is TRBJ1-4, the V gene TRBV6-1; D might be TRBD1 (5 bases). There are 13 residues in the CDR3. Trimming took 6 bases from V and 7 from J, leaving 12 bases between them. The germline gives CDR1 MNHNS, CDR2 SASEGT. The CDR3 region is CASRTGLGEKLFF. Here the CDR3 DNA reads TGTGCCAGCAGAACAGGTCTTGGTGAAAAACTGTTTTTT.

As regards this clone: At one end the junction does not follow the germline gene, possibly because of a read error. Other DNA variants within this sample encode the same CDR3. J is TRBJ2-5 and V is TRBV5-1; D uncertain. This CDR3 contains 13 residues. Looked up from germline, CDR1 is SGHRS and CDR2 is YFSETQ. CDR3 coding DNA: TGCGCCAGCGGATCTCTGCGCCGTGAGACCCAATACTTC. This codes for CASGSLRRETQYF.

The V gene is TRBV5-6, the J gene TRBJ1-2, with a possible D match to TRBD1 (6 bases). V lost 0 bases to trimming and J lost 7 bases, with 10 bases between them. This CDR3 spans 13 amino acids. CDR1 is SGHDT and CDR2 is YYEEEE in the germline V gene. This chain's CDR3 is CASSLVGGLGYTF. As DNA, the CDR3 is TGTGCCAGCAGCTTGGTTGGGGGGCTTGGCTACACCTTC.

The chain recombines TRBV29-1 with TRBJ2-3; D unclear. Germline V lookup: CDR1 SQVTM, CDR2 ANQGSEA. Trimming cost V 4 bases and J 0 bases, with 11 bases left between them. This CDR3 contains 14 residues. This CDR3 reads CSVVVSLSTDTQYF. CDR3 bases: TGCAGCGTTGTGGTTAGCTTGAGCACAGATACGCAGTATTTT.